This T cell receptor (beta chain) was identified during a study of T cell repertoires in cytomegalovirus infection. Turning to this clonotype: Its cognate antigen is unknown.

TCRdb used MiXCR to reprocess the reads, holding one entry per CDR3 protein. The profile shows roughly 120,000 distinct CDR3 sequences, approximately 30% of them singletons. The CDR3 consists of 14 residues. After removal of 5 bases from V and 5 bases from J, the junction contained 8 bases not matched to a gene. CDR1 and CDR2 (germline): SGHVT, SQSDAQ. The genes are TRBV7-4 and TRBJ2-5, with TRBD1 matching 7 bases. This receptor was obtained from a human donor in good health (CMV status not recorded). Some clones in this sample may be carry-over from other donors' samples. The source material was CD8+ T cells from cultured PBMCs, sampled from culture after CMV antigen stimulation. The CDR3 loop is CASSAWSRGETQYF. The CDR3 DNA follows: TGTGCCAGCAGCGCGTGGTCCAGGGGGGAGACCCAGTACTTC. Drawing the rest from reference TRBV7-4 and TRBJ2-5, the complete variable domain is GAGVSQSPRYKVAKRGRDVALRCDSISGHVTLYWYRQTLGQGSEVLTYSQSDAQRDKSGRPSGRFSAERPERSVSTLKIQRTEQGDSAVYLCASSAWSRGETQYFGPGTRLLVL.